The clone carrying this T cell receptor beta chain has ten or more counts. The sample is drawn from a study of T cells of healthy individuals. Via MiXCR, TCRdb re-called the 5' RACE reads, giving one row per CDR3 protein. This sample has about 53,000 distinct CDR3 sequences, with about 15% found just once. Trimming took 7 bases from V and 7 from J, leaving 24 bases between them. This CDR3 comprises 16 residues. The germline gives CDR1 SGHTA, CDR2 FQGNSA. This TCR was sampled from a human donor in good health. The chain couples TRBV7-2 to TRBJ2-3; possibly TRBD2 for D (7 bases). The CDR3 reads CASTVGGGAIGHTQYF. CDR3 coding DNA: TGTGCCAGCACCGTGGGCGGGGGCGCCATTGGTCATACGCAGTATTTT.